Here is one TCR beta chain with its context. Its antigen is not known. This record belongs to a study of CD8+ T cells in alopecia areata. The treatment here: oral pan-JAK inhibitor, 5-10 mg twice daily. The V and J ends lost 7 bases and 7 bases, in that order; junction bases with no gene match: 12. Germline loops: CDR1 MNHEY, CDR2 SMNVEV (reference sequence). This CDR3 region has 15 residues. Findings and limits, study-wide: Normal-skin resident alphabeta T cells also appear among scalp sample sequences. Under tofacitinib, fewer expanded CD8+ clones appeared among the top 100 scalp clones.

Extracted from the samples, RNA was reverse transcribed into cDNA to serve as the sequencing template. Sequencing was performed with immunoSEQ multiplex PCR; in TCRdb, only in-frame clones are kept and a portion is missing. This table has hundreds of thousands of clones, approximately 67% appearing once. The chain couples TRBV27 to TRBJ2-4, with 8 bases identical to TRBD1. The source was CD4+ T cells sorted from blood, collected at week 44, from a patient treated with tofacitinib. This TCR was recovered from a human donor with alopecia areata. The CDR3 sequence is CASTLIGRQGNIQYF. CDR3 DNA: TGTGCCAGCACCCTAATTGGGAGACAGGGGAACATTCAGTACTTC.